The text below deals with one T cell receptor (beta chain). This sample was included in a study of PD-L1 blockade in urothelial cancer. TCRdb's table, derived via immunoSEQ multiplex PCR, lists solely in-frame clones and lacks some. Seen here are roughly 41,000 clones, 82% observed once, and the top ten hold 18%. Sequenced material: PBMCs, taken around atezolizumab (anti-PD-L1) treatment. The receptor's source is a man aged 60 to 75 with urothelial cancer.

This CDR3 reads CASSSQGDTQYF. The DNA for the CDR3 is TGTGCCAGCAGCTCTCAGGGGGATACGCAGTATTTT. The chain employs TRBV5-4 and TRBJ2-3; a weak D match, TRBD1 (6 bases). The CDR3 length is 12 residues. Deletions cut 3 bases from V and 6 bases from J, with 8 bases between. CDR1 SGHNT and CDR2 YYREEE come from the germline V gene (reference sequence).